This T cell receptor beta chain was recorded in a study of blood T cell repertoires in COVID-19. The wider study: The study drew acute and convalescent COVID-19 samples from the United States, Italy and Spain. PBMCs, B-cell-depleted T cells, or T cells provided the cDNA or gDNA that made up the material.

The CDR3 has 16 residues. Authors' analysis steps: Reference gene primer amplification gave estimated nucleated cell counts. Measured with immunoSEQ multiplex PCR; TCRdb has only the in-frame clones, and not every one. From that table come the V and J calls and clone size; the DNA was used to work out D and trimming. Of about 200,000 clones listed, 85% to 90% were seen once; the top ten hold approximately 4%. This clonotype was obtained from a human donor in a cohort sampled during active COVID-19. The sequenced material came from peripheral blood. V and J are TRBV21-1 and TRBJ1-1; TRBD1 is the table's D call, not checked against the DNA. TRBV21-1 is given as a pseudogene. The CDR3: CASSKCPTGGSTEAFF. The CDR3 DNA reads TGTGCCAGCAGCAAATGCCCGACAGGGGGCAGCACTGAAGCTTTCTTT.